Below, one T cell receptor beta chain is given with its context. The target antigen is unknown. These data come from a study of T cell responses to AZD1222 COVID-19 vaccine. Study findings and constraints: Most donors were white British and more were female, and clonal diversity was possibly underestimated.

V lost 2 bases and J lost 4; bases outside the gene matches: 2. Per germline, CDR1 KGHSH and CDR2 LQKENI. This CDR3 is built from 14 residues. Libraries were prepared by immunoSEQ multiplex PCR; TCRdb keeps only in-frame clonotypes and omits some of them. Among 100,000 to 130,000 clones, around 90% were seen once, and the ten largest hold approximately 4.5%. The V and J genes are TRBV18 and TRBJ2-1; 7 nucleotides match TRBD2. The receptor was derived from an adult in good health. The source was peripheral blood, collected on day 0 of AZD1222 vaccination. CDR3 in amino acids: CASSPSGIYNEQFF. DNA for the CDR3: TGTGCCAGCTCACCAAGCGGGATTTACAATGAGCAGTTCTTC.